The clone carrying this T cell receptor (beta chain) occurred many times. Its specificity is unknown. These data belong to a study of identical twins. General study results and limits: Where beta out-of-frame sequences were concerned, excess twin sharing was weaker.

Each CDR3 protein is one row after TCRdb ran MiXCR on the 5' RACE reads. The repertoire includes 410,000 or so distinct CDR3 sequences, around 18% of them detected once, and 12% sits in the top ten. Trimming took 1 base from V and 5 from J; bases not matched to a gene: 5. CDR3 size: 15 residues. Germline loops: CDR1 SGHTA, CDR2 FQGNSA. V usage is TRBV7-2 and J usage is TRBJ2-7; 10 bases line up with TRBD2. Sample: naive T cells sorted from blood. This sequence originates from a man in his fifties or sixties in good health. The CDR3 reads CASSLEAGGPNEQYF. The CDR3 DNA sequence: TGTGCCAGCAGCTTAGAAGCGGGAGGGCCAAACGAGCAGTACTTC.